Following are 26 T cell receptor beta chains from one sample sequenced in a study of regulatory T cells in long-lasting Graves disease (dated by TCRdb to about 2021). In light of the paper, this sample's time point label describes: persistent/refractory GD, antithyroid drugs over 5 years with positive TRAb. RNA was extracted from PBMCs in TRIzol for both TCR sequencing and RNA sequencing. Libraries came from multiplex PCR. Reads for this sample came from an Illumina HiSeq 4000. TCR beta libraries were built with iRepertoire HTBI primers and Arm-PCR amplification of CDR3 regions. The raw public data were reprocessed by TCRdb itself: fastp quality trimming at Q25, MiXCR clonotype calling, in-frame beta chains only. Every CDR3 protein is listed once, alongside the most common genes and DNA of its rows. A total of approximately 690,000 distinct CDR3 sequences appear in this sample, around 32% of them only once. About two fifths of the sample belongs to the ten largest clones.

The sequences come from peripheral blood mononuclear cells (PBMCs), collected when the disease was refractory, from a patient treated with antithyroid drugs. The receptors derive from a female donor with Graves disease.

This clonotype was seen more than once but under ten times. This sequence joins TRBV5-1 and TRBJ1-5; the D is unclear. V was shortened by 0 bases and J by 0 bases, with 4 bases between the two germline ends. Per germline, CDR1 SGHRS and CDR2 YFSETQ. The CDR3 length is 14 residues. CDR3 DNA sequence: TGCGCCAGCAGCTTGGGGATTAGCAATCAGCCCCAGCATTTT. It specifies CASSLGISNQPQHF. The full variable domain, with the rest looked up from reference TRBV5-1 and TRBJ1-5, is KAGVTQTPRYLIKTRGQQVTLSCSPISGHRSVSWYQQTPGQGLQFLFEYFSETQRNKGNFPGRFSGRQFSNSRSEMNVSTLELGDSALYLCASSLGISNQPQHFGDGTRLSIL.

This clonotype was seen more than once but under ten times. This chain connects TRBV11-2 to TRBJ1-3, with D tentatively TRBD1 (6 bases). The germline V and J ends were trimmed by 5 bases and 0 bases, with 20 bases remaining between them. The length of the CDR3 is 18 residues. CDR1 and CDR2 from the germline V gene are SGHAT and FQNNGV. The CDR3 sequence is CASSNSPSAGASGNTIYF. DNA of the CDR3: TGTGCCAGCAGCAATTCCCCATCGGCAGGGGCCTCTGGAAACACCATATATTTT. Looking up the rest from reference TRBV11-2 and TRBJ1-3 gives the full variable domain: EAGVAQSPRYKIIEKRQSVAFWCNPISGHATLYWYQQILGQGPKLLIQFQNNGVVDDSQLPKDRFSAERLKGVDSTLKIQPAKLEDSAVYLCASSNSPSAGASGNTIYFGEGSWLTVV.

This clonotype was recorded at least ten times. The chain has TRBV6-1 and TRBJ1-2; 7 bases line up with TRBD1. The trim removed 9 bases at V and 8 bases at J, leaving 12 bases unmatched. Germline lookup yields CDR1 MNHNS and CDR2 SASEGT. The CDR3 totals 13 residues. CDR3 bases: TGTGCCAGTGCCAGGGGACAGATTTTCGGCTACACCTTC. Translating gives CASARGQIFGYTF.

CDR3 loop: CAWSLPLAGGYEQYF. CDR3 sequence (DNA): TGTGCCTGGAGTCTCCCACTAGCGGGAGGCTACGAGCAGTACTTC. This rearrangement joins TRBV30 to TRBJ2-7, with TRBD2 matching 12 bases. V shed 2 bases and J 3 bases; nucleotides not matched to a gene: 5. Germline CDR1 reads GTSNPN; CDR2 reads SVGIG (reference sequence). The CDR3 sequence is 15 residues long.

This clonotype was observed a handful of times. The chain's CDR3 is CASSLWWTSTGELFF. The CDR3 nucleotides read TGTGCCAGCAGTTTATGGTGGACGAGTACCGGGGAGCTGTTTTTT. The rearrangement links TRBV12-3 or TRBV12-4 to TRBJ2-2, with no clear D. The CDR3 has 15 amino acids. Trimming pared 2 bases from V and 5 bases from J, leaving 12 bases between.

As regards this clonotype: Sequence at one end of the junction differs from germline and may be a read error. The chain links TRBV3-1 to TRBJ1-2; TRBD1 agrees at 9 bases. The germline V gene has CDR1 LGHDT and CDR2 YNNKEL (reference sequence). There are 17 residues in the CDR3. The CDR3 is CASSQDVGGQGNYGHTF. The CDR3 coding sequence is TGTGCCAGCAGCCAAGATGTCGGTGGACAGGGGAACTATGGCCACACCTTC.

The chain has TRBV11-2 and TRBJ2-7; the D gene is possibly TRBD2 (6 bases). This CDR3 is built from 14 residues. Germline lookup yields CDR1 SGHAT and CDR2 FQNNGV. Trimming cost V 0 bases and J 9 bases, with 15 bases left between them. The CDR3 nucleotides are TGTGCCAGCAGCTTAGATTTTATTGGGGGAGGGCAGTACTTC. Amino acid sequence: CASSLDFIGGGQYF.

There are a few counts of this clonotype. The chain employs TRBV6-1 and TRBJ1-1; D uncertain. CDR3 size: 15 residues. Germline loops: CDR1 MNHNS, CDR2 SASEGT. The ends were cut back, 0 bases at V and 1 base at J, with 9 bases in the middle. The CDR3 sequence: CASSEAGVTNTEAFF. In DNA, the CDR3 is TGTGCCAGCAGTGAAGCCGGGGTGACGAACACTGAAGCTTTCTTT.

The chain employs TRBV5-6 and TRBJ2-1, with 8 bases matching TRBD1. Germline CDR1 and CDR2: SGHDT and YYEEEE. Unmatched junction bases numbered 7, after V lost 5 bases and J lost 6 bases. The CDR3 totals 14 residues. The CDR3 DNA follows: TGTGCCAGCAGGAAGCAGGGGGCGGGCAATGAGCAGTTCTTC. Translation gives CASRKQGAGNEQFF.

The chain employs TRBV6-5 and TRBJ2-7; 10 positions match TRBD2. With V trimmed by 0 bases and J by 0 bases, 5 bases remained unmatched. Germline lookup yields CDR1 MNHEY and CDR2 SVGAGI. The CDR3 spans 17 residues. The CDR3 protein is CASSYSPSGSLSYEQYF. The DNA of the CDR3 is TGTGCCAGCAGTTACTCGCCTAGCGGGAGTCTCTCCTACGAGCAGTACTTC.

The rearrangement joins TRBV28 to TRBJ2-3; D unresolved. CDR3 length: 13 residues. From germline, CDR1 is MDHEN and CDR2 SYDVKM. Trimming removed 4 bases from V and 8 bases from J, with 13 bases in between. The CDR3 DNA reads TGTGCCAGCAGTTCCCGCCTGGACGGTACGCAGTATTTT. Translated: CASSSRLDGTQYF.

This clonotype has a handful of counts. The CDR3 coding sequence is TGTGCCATCTCCCAGGGAAGTGAAAAACTGTTTTTT. Residues: CAISQGSEKLFF. The chain joins TRBV10-3 to TRBJ1-4, with a tentative D call TRBD1 (5 bases). The germline gives CDR1 ENHRY, CDR2 SYGVKD. The CDR3 is 12 residues long. V dropped 8 bases and J dropped 7 bases, with 11 bases sitting between them.

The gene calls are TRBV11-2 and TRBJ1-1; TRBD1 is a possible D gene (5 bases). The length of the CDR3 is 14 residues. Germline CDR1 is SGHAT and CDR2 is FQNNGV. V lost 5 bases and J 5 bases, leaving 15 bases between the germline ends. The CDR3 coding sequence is TGTGCCAGCAGCGTCCCCGGGGGGTGGACTGAAGCTTTCTTT. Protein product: CASSVPGGWTEAFF.

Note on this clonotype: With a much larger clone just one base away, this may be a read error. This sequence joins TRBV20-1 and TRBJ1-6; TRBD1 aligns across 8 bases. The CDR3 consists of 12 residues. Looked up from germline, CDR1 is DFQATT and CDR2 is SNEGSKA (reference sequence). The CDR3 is CSSGQEVSPPHF. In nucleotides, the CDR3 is TGCAGTTCGGGACAGGAAGTATCACCCCCCCACTTT.

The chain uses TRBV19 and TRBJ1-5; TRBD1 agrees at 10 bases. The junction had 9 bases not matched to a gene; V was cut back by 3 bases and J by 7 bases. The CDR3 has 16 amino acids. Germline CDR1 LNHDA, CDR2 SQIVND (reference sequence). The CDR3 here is CASSMTRQGAKQPQHF. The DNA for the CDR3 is TGTGCCAGTAGTATGACAAGACAGGGGGCTAAGCAGCCCCAGCATTTT.

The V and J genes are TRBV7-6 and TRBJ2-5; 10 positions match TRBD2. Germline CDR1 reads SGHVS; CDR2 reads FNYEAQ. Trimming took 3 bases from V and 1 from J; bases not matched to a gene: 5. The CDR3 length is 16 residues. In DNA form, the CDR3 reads TGTGCCAGCAGCTTGGCCGGGACTAGCGTCCAAGAGACCCAGTACTTC. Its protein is CASSLAGTSVQETQYF.

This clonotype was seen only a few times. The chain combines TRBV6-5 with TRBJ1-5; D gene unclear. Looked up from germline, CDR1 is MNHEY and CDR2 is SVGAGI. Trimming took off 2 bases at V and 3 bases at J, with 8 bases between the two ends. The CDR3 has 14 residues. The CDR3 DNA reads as TGTGCCAGCAGTTACGTAGGAGACAATCAGCCCCAGCATTTT. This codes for CASSYVGDNQPQHF.

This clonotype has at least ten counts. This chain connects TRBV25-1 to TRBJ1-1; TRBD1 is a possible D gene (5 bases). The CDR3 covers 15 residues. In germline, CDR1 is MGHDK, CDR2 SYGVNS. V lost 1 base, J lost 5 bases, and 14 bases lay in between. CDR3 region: CASSEWEDGGTEAFF. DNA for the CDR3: TGTGCCAGCAGTGAATGGGAGGATGGGGGAACTGAAGCTTTCTTT.

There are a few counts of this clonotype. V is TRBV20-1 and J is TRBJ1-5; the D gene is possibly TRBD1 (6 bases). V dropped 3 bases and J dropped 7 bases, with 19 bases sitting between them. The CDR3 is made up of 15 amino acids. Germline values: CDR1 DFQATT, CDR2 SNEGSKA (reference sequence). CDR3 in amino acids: CSASLTGQNKQPQHF. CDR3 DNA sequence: TGCAGTGCTAGCCTCACAGGGCAAAATAAGCAGCCCCAGCATTTT.

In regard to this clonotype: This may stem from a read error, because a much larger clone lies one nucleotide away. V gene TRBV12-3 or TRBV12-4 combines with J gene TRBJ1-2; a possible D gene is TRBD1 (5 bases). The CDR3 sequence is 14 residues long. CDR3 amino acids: CASRAGERGSGYIF. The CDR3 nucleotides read TGTGCCAGCAGAGCGGGGGAGAGAGGTAGTGGCTACATCTTC.

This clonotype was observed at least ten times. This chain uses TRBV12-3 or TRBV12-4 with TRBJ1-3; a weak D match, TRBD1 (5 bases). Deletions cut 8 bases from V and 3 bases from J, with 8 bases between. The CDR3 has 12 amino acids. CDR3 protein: CASRGLGNTIYF. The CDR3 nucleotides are TGTGCCAGCCGGGGACTTGGAAACACCATATATTTT.

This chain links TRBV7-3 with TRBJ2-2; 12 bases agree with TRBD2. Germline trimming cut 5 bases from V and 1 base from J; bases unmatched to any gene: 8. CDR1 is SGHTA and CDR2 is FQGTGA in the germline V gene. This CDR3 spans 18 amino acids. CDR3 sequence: CASSPSRGLAGNTGELFF. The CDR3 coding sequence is TGTGCCAGCAGCCCCTCTCGGGGACTAGCGGGGAACACCGGGGAGCTGTTTTTT.

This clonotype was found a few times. CDR3 coding DNA: TGTGCCAGCAGGCCGGGACAGCTTGGCTATGGCTACACCTTC. It translates to CASRPGQLGYGYTF. The V and J genes are TRBV12-3 or TRBV12-4 and TRBJ1-2; 7 nucleotides agree with TRBD1. V lost 6 bases to trimming and J lost 4 bases; unmatched junction nucleotides: 8. The CDR3 runs 14 residues.

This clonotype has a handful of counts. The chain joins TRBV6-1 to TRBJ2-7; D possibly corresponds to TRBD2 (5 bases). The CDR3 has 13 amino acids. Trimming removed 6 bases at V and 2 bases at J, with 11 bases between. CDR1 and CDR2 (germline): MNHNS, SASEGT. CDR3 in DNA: TGTGCCAGCAGCGGTCTCGGGACCTACGAGCAGTACTTC. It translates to CASSGLGTYEQYF.

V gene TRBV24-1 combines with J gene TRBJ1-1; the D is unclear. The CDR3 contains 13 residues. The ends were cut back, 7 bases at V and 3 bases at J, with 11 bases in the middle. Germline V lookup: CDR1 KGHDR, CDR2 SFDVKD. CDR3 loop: CATREGDYTEAFF. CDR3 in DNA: TGTGCCACCAGGGAGGGCGATTACACTGAAGCTTTCTTT.

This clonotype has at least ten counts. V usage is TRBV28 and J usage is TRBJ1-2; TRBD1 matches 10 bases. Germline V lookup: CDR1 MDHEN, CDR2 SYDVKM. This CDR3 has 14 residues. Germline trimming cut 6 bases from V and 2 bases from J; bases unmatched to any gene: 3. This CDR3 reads CASSMTGGNYGYTF. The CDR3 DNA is TGTGCCAGCAGCATGACAGGGGGCAACTATGGCTACACCTTC.